The 28 T cell receptor beta chains below all came from one sample that was sequenced in a study of cytomegalovirus exposure and HLA in healthy donors. The PCR made use of 60 Vbeta and 13 Jbeta primers. The repertoire was sequenced with immunoSEQ multiplex PCR; TCRdb's copy has only in-frame clones and lacks some. The sample contains 85,000 to 100,000 clones, approximately 80% of which appear only once. The specimen sequenced was PBMCs. These receptors came from a female donor in good health and CMV-seropositive.

The CDR3 sequence: CASSLGGAGGPGELFF. The CDR3 coding sequence is TGTGCCAGCAGCTTAGGGGGGGCAGGGGGCCCCGGGGAGCTGTTTTTT. The gene calls are TRBV7-8 and TRBJ2-2; 8 bases are shared with TRBD1. The CDR3 runs to 16 residues. CDR1 and CDR2 from the germline V gene are SGHVS and FQNEAQ. With 1 base clipped from V and 6 bases from J, the junction kept 7 bases outside the gene matches.

J is TRBJ1-1 and V is TRBV7-9; possibly TRBD1 for D (5 bases). Trimming left V 6 bases short and J 1 base short, with 9 bases between. The CDR3 is 13 residues long. CDR1 SEHNR and CDR2 FQNEAQ come from the germline V gene (reference sequence). The CDR3 DNA reads as TGTGCCAGCAGGGGGGGATCGAACACTGAAGCTTTCTTT. It yields the protein CASRGGSNTEAFF.

The chain carries TRBV14 and TRBJ2-1; 8 nucleotides match TRBD1. The CDR3 spans 14 residues. V lost 2 bases, J lost 9 bases, and 6 bases stayed unmatched. The germline V gene has CDR1 SGHDN and CDR2 FVKESK. CDR3 loop: CASSQIRGRSEQFF. As DNA, the CDR3 is TGTGCCAGCAGCCAAATCAGGGGGCGGAGTGAGCAGTTCTTC.

This clone was recorded only once. The J gene is TRBJ2-3, the V gene TRBV19, with D perhaps matching TRBD1 (6 bases). Germline values: CDR1 LNHDA, CDR2 SQIVND (reference sequence). Deletions cut 9 bases from V and 13 bases from J, with 20 bases between. The CDR3 covers 12 residues. DNA of the CDR3: TGTGCCAGCCTATCGGGGCAGGGGAAGGAGTATTTT. Translating gives CASLSGQGKEYF. The full variable domain, in which reference TRBV19 and TRBJ2-3 provide the parts outside the CDR3, is DGGITQSPKYLFRKEGQNVTLSCEQNLNHDAMYWYRQDPGQGLRLIYYSQIVNDFQKGDIAEGYSVSREKKESFPLTVTSAQKNPTAFYLCASLSGQGKEYFGPGTRLTVL.

This chain uses TRBV5-1 with TRBJ2-2; TRBD2 matches at 13 bases. Germline V gene data show CDR1 as SGHRS and CDR2 as YFSETQ. J was trimmed by 1 base and V by 0 bases; bases with no gene match: 0. This CDR3 has 17 amino acids. CDR3 protein: CASSLGLAGGNTGELFF. As DNA, the CDR3 is TGCGCCAGCAGCTTGGGACTAGCGGGAGGGAACACCGGGGAGCTGTTTTTT.

There are a few counts of this clone. The J gene is TRBJ1-3, the V gene TRBV28, with D perhaps matching TRBD1 (6 bases). This CDR3 spans 17 amino acids. V was clipped by 6 bases and J by 0 bases, with 18 bases between them. Germline lookup yields CDR1 MDHEN and CDR2 SYDVKM. DNA of the CDR3: TGTGCCAGCAGGGGCCTTAAACAGGGATTCTCTGGAAACACCATATATTTT. Residues: CASRGLKQGFSGNTIYF.

This CDR3 is CASSEGQRSGNTIYF. DNA of the CDR3: TGCGCCAGCAGTGAGGGACAGCGCTCTGGAAACACCATATATTTT. The chain combines TRBV10-1 with TRBJ1-3, with D possibly being TRBD1 (6 bases). Germline V gene lookup returns CDR1 WNHNN and CDR2 SYGVQD (reference sequence). V was shortened by 2 bases and J by 0 bases, with 8 bases between the two germline ends. The CDR3 loop spans 15 amino acids.

This chain links TRBV7-9 with TRBJ2-7; D not resolved. V was pared by 3 bases and J by 9 bases, with 15 bases between. The CDR3 runs 13 residues. Germline-derived CDR1 and CDR2 are SEHNR and FQNEAQ (reference sequence). CDR3 sequence reads: CASSFPGNSGQYF. Written as DNA, the CDR3 is TGTGCCAGCAGCTTCCCAGGAAACTCAGGGCAGTACTTC.

The rearrangement joins TRBV19 to TRBJ2-3; 7 nucleotides line up with TRBD2. V dropped 8 bases and J dropped 1; count of bases not matched to a gene: 9. The CDR3 contains 15 residues. CDR1 is LNHDA and CDR2 is SQIVND in the germline V gene (reference sequence). CDR3: CASGEREGGTDTQYF. The CDR3, as DNA: TGTGCCAGTGGGGAGCGGGAAGGGGGCACAGATACGCAGTATTTT.

V and J are TRBV27 and TRBJ2-3, with 8 bases identical to TRBD2. This CDR3 region has 15 residues. V shed 5 bases and J 4 bases; nucleotides not matched to a gene: 8. Per the germline V gene, CDR1 is MNHEY and CDR2 is SMNVEV (reference sequence). CDR3 sequence reads: CASSQSGSRADTQYF. In DNA, the CDR3 is TGTGCCAGCAGTCAAAGCGGGAGCCGCGCAGATACGCAGTATTTT.

The V and J genes are TRBV9 and TRBJ2-6, with a tentative D call TRBD1 (6 bases). Trimming stripped 4 bases from V and 13 bases from J, with 18 bases between. The length of the CDR3 is 14 residues. Germline lookup yields CDR1 SGDLS and CDR2 YYNGEE. Here the CDR3 DNA reads TGTGCCAGCAGCCCTAGGACAGTCCGAGAGGTCCTGACTTTC. Protein product: CASSPRTVREVLTF.

This chain links TRBV6-5 with TRBJ1-4; no clear D gene. Trimming pared 4 bases from V and 7 bases from J, leaving 4 bases between. The germline V gene encodes CDR1 MNHEY and CDR2 SVGAGI. The CDR3 has 11 amino acids. The CDR3 reads CASSSGEKLFF. CDR3 DNA sequence: TGTGCCAGCAGTTCAGGTGAAAAACTGTTTTTT.

The V call is TRBV6-1, the J call TRBJ2-5; 7 positions agree with TRBD1. The germline CDR1 and CDR2 sequences are MNHNS and SASEGT. The junction had 3 bases not matched to a gene; V was cut back by 6 bases and J by 2 bases. The CDR3 spans 13 residues. The CDR3, as DNA: TGTGCCAGCAGCGGCAGGGGGCAAGAGACCCAGTACTTC. It specifies CASSGRGQETQYF.

The V gene is TRBV27, the J gene TRBJ2-3; D unresolved. This CDR3 comprises 12 residues. Trimming removed 5 bases at V and 2 bases at J, with 5 bases between. Germline loops: CDR1 MNHEY, CDR2 SMNVEV (reference sequence). The CDR3 sequence is CASSRATDTQYF. The CDR3, as DNA: TGTGCCAGCAGTCGCGCCACAGATACGCAGTATTTT.

This clone was counted a single time. DNA for the CDR3: TGTGCCAGCTCACCACAACAGGGTACGGGCCAGCCCCAGCATTTT. It yields the protein CASSPQQGTGQPQHF. The V and J genes are TRBV18 and TRBJ1-5; D possibly corresponds to TRBD1 (6 bases). The CDR3 contains 15 residues. Germline V gene lookup returns CDR1 KGHSH and CDR2 LQKENI. V dropped 1 base and J dropped 7 bases, with 14 bases sitting between them.

The V gene is TRBV6-1, the J gene TRBJ2-1; the D gene is possibly TRBD1 (6 bases). Germline values: CDR1 MNHNS, CDR2 SASEGT. Between the trimmed V and J ends, which lost 7 bases and 5 bases, there was a span of 15 bases. The CDR3 has 14 amino acids. The CDR3 here is CASIGGQKNNEQFF. In DNA form, the CDR3 reads TGTGCCAGCATTGGCGGACAGAAAAACAATGAGCAGTTCTTC.

The chain carries TRBV19 and TRBJ1-1, with D perhaps TRBD1 (6 bases). Per the germline V gene, CDR1 is LNHDA and CDR2 is SQIVND (reference sequence). CDR3 length: 13 amino acids. V was pared by 6 bases and J by 3 bases, with 11 bases between. The CDR3 loop reads CASSLQGDTEAFF. Written as DNA, the CDR3 is TGTGCCAGTAGCCTACAGGGCGACACTGAAGCTTTCTTT.

This clone has just one count. The chain recombines TRBV19 with TRBJ1-4; D is uncertain. V was cut by 6 bases and J by 3 bases, with 11 bases left in between. This CDR3 spans 14 amino acids. Germline CDR1 LNHDA, CDR2 SQIVND (reference sequence). The CDR3 sequence is CASRNEGPNEKLFF. The CDR3 DNA follows: TGTGCCAGTAGGAATGAGGGTCCTAATGAAAAACTGTTTTTT.

The V call is TRBV5-4, the J call TRBJ2-5; TRBD2 might be the D (5 bases). The CDR3 has 16 amino acids. Trimming took 0 bases from V and 1 from J, leaving 13 bases between them. CDR1 is SGHNT, CDR2 YYREEE, per germline (reference sequence). The CDR3 sequence: CASSLGERPIQETQYF. In nucleotides, the CDR3 is TGTGCCAGCAGCTTGGGGGAGAGGCCGATCCAAGAGACCCAGTACTTC.

The chain uses TRBV29-1 and TRBJ2-6; D is ambiguous. Germline lookup yields CDR1 SQVTM and CDR2 ANQGSEA. Trimming took off 4 bases at V and 0 bases at J, with 16 bases between the two ends. CDR3 size: 17 residues. Written as DNA, the CDR3 is TGCAGCGTTGTCGACACCCCCTCCAGCTCTGGGGCCAACGTCCTGACTTTC. This encodes CSVVDTPSSSGANVLTF.

The chain carries TRBV7-9 and TRBJ1-6, with D perhaps matching TRBD1 (5 bases). Per germline, CDR1 SEHNR and CDR2 FQNEAQ (reference sequence). The CDR3 has 16 amino acids. V was cut by 0 bases and J by 9 bases, with 15 bases left in between. The CDR3 DNA reads TGTGCCAGCAGCTTAGCGCTCACAGGCCTTCGTTCACCCCTCCACTTT. This sequence encodes CASSLALTGLRSPLHF. The full variable domain, in which reference TRBV7-9 and TRBJ1-6 provide the parts outside the CDR3, is DTGVSQNPRHKITKRGQNVTFRCDPISEHNRLYWYRQTLGQGPEFLTYFQNEAQLEKSRLLSDRFSAERPKGSFSTLEIQRTEQGDSAMYLCASSLALTGLRSPLHFGNGTRLTVT.

The V and J genes are TRBV13 and TRBJ2-1; 9 positions match TRBD2. Germline V gives CDR1 PRHDT, CDR2 FYEKMQ (reference sequence). The CDR3 totals 16 residues. The V gene end was trimmed by 3 bases and the J gene end by 7 bases; junction bases not matched to a gene: 10. CDR3 amino acids: CASSLRREGLSNEQFF. The CDR3 region has the DNA TGTGCCAGCAGCTTGCGGCGGGAGGGCCTCTCGAATGAGCAGTTCTTC.

J is TRBJ2-5 and V is TRBV28, with 9 bases identical to TRBD2. In germline, CDR1 is MDHEN, CDR2 SYDVKM. The CDR3 is 18 residues long. J gave up 0 bases and V 6 bases, and 14 bases lay outside the gene matches. The CDR3 sequence is CASRPTGTSPQYQETQYF. For the CDR3, the DNA is TGTGCCAGCAGGCCAACCGGGACTAGCCCCCAGTACCAAGAGACCCAGTACTTC.

The rearrangement uses TRBV6-5 and TRBJ1-4; D may be TRBD1 (6 bases). CDR1 and CDR2 (germline): MNHEY, SVGAGI. The ends were cut back, 5 bases at V and 6 bases at J, with 13 bases in the middle. The CDR3 is made up of 14 amino acids. CDR3 residues: CASSKGGFYEKLFF. CDR3 DNA: TGTGCCAGCAGTAAGGGGGGGTTCTATGAAAAACTGTTTTTT.

CDR3 in amino acids: CASSLEWRNNEQFF. CDR3 coding DNA: TGCGCCAGCAGCTTGGAGTGGAGAAACAATGAGCAGTTCTTC. The chain is built from TRBV5-1 and TRBJ2-1; D gene unclear. Germline V lookup: CDR1 SGHRS, CDR2 YFSETQ. The V end lost 0 bases, the J end lost 5 bases, and 9 bases lay between the germline ends. The CDR3 loop spans 14 amino acids.

The chain carries TRBV27 and TRBJ2-7; 9 nucleotides align to TRBD1. The CDR3 is 15 amino acids. The junction had 8 bases not matched to a gene; V was cut back by 5 bases and J by 3 bases. Looked up from germline, CDR1 is MNHEY and CDR2 is SMNVEV (reference sequence). CDR3 nucleotides: TGTGCCAGCAGTCTTAACCGGGACAGGGTCTACGAGCAGTACTTC. Encoded protein: CASSLNRDRVYEQYF.

The chain combines TRBV27 with TRBJ2-7; 12 positions agree with TRBD2. The CDR3 loop spans 17 amino acids. Germline V gene sequence: CDR1 MNHEY, CDR2 SMNVEV (reference sequence). J lost 3 bases, V lost 1 base, and 7 bases had no gene match. The CDR3 here is CASSLFDPSGRVYEQYF. CDR3 DNA sequence: TGTGCCAGCAGTTTATTCGATCCTAGCGGGAGGGTCTACGAGCAGTACTTC.

The gene calls are TRBV28 and TRBJ2-1; the D gene is possibly TRBD1 (6 bases). CDR3 size: 13 residues. Deletions cut 6 bases from V and 6 bases from J, with 12 bases between. From germline, CDR1 is MDHEN and CDR2 SYDVKM. CDR3 loop: CASSMGALNEQFF. Written as DNA, the CDR3 is TGTGCCAGCAGCATGGGGGCGCTCAATGAGCAGTTCTTC. The variable domain in full, completed from reference TRBV28 and TRBJ2-1, reads DVKVTQSSRYLVKRTGEKVFLECVQDMDHENMFWYRQDPGLGLRLIYFSYDVKMKEKGDIPEGYSVSREKKERFSLILESASTNQTSMYLCASSMGALNEQFFGPGTRLTVL.